This note documents a single T cell receptor beta chain sequence. Its antigen is not identified. The entry originates in a study of shared clonotypes between healthy human individuals. Findings of the study overall: Limited genetic and exposure-history diversity came from having few donors.

The healthy adult donors were HIV-negative and reported no recent acute infections or vaccinations. The authors split each subset's genomic DNA evenly across several immunoSEQ plates. Here immunoSEQ multiplex PCR was the method, and the copy in TCRdb shows in-frame clones only, minus some. The table lists 450,000 to 500,000 clones, roughly 85% of them singletons. V was cut by 8 bases and J by 0 bases, with 11 bases left in between. Germline values: CDR1 MDHEN, CDR2 SYDVKM. The CDR3 sequence is 14 residues long. Source material: PBMCs. The J gene is TRBJ2-1, the V gene TRBV28; D may be TRBD1 (6 bases). This TCR was recovered from a woman aged 40 to 55 in good health. Some clones in this sample may be carry-over from other donors' samples. The CDR3 spells CASVQGSSYNEQFF. The DNA for the CDR3 is TGTGCCAGCGTACAGGGTAGCTCCTACAATGAGCAGTTCTTC.